Described below is a single T cell receptor beta chain sequence and its context. What it binds is unknown. The sample comes from a study of cytomegalovirus exposure and HLA in healthy donors. General observations from the study: Prior analysis indicated that the majority of TCR beta V segments exhibited productivity approximately 87% or approximately 30% of the time. Using the classifier, cytomegalovirus status was reportedly diagnosed with high specificity and sensitivity. Later analysis found that TCR beta chains associated with HLA were more clonally expanded than other, equally common chains.

The CDR3 runs 14 residues. The germline CDR1 and CDR2 sequences are SGHNT and YYREEE (reference sequence). The V segment lost 4 bases and the J segment 2 bases; nucleotides outside the gene matches: 3. Amplification used 60 Vbeta primers and 13 Jbeta primers. Source study methods: Around 80 million unique TCR beta chains, around 10 million of them shared, were counted by a later analysis. Using immunoSEQ multiplex PCR, the repertoire was profiled, and TCRdb retains in-frame clones only, with some absent. V, J and clone size were drawn from that table, and D and trimming were deduced from the DNA. The sample lists around 64,000 clones, around 87% seen once, with about 12% in the top ten.

The sequencing input was PBMCs. The TCR originated in a woman between 25 and 40 years old in good health and CMV-seropositive. The chain uses TRBV5-4 and TRBJ1-3, with 7 bases aligning to TRBD1. CDR3 amino acids: CASSLQGPGNTIYF. The CDR3 DNA sequence: TGTGCCAGCAGCCTACAGGGGCCTGGAAACACCATATATTTT.